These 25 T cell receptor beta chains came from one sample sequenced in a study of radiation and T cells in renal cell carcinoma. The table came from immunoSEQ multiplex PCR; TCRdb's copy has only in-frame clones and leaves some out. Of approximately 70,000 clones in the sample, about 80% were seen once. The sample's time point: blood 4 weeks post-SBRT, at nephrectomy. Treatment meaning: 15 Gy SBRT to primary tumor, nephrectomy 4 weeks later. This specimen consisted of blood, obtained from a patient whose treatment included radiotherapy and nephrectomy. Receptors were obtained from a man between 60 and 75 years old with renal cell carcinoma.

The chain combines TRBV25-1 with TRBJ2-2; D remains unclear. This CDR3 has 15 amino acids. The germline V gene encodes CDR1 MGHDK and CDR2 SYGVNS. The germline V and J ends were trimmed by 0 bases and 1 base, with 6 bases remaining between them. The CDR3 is CASSEYQKNTGELFF. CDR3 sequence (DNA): TGTGCCAGCAGTGAATATCAGAAGAACACCGGGGAGCTGTTTTTT.

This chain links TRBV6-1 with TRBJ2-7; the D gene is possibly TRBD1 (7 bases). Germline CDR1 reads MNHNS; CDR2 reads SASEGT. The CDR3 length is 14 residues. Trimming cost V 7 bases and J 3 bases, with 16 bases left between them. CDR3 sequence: CASTEGGQSYEQYF. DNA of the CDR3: TGTGCCAGCACCGAGGGGGGACAGAGCTACGAGCAGTACTTC.

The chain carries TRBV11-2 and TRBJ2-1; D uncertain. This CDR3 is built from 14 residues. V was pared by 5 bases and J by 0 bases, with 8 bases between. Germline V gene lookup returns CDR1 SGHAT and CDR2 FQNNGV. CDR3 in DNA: TGTGCCAGCAGCCCGGGTAGCTCCTACAATGAGCAGTTCTTC. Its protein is CASSPGSSYNEQFF. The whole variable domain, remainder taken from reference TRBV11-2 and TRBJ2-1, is EAGVAQSPRYKIIEKRQSVAFWCNPISGHATLYWYQQILGQGPKLLIQFQNNGVVDDSQLPKDRFSAERLKGVDSTLKIQPAKLEDSAVYLCASSPGSSYNEQFFGPGTRLTVL.

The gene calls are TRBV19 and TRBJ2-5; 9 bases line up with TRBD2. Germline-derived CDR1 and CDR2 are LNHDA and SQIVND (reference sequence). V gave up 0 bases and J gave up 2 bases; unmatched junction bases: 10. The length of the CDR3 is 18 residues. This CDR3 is CASSIDSGLAADQETQYF. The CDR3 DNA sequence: TGTGCCAGTAGTATAGATTCGGGACTAGCTGCGGATCAAGAGACCCAGTACTTC.

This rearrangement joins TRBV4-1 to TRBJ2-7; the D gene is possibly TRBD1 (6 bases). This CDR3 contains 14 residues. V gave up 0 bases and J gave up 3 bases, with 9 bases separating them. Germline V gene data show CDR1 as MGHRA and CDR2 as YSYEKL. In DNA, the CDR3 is TGCGCCAGCAGCCAAGATAGGGGGAACTACGAGCAGTACTTC. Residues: CASSQDRGNYEQYF.

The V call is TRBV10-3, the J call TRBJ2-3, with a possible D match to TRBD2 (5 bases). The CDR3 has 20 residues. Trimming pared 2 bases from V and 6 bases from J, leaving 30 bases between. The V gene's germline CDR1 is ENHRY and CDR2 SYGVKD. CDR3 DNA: TGTGCCATCAGTGAGCTGGGAGAAGGGAAACAACCAACCCGGATGGATACGCAGTATTTT. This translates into CAISELGEGKQPTRMDTQYF.

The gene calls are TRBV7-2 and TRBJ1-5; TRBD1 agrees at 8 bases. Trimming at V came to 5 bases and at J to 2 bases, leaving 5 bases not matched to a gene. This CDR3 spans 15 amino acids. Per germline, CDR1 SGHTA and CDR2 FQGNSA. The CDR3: CASSQDRAGNQPQHF. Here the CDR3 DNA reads TGTGCCAGCAGCCAGGACAGGGCGGGCAATCAGCCCCAGCATTTT.

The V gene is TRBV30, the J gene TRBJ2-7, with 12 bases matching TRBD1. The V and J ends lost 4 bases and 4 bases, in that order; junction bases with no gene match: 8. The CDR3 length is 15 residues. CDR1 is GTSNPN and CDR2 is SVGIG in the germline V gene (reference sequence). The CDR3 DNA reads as TGTGCCTGGACCGCGGGGGACAGGGGGCCGTACGAGCAGTACTTC. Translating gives CAWTAGDRGPYEQYF. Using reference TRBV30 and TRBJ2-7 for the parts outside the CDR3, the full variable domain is SQTIHQWPATLVQPVGSPLSLECTVEGTSNPNLYWYRQAAGRGLQLLFYSVGIGQISSEVPQNLSASRPQDRQFILSSKKLLLSDSGFYLCAWTAGDRGPYEQYFGPGTRLTVT.

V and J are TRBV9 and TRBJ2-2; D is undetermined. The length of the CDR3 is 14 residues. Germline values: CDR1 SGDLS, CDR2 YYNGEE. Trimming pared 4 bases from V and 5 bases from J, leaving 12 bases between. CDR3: CASSSLGLTGELFF. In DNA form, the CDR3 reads TGTGCCAGCAGCTCTTTAGGCCTTACCGGGGAGCTGTTTTTT.

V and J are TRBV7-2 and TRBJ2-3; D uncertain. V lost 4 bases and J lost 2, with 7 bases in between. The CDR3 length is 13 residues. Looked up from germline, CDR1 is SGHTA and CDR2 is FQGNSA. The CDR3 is CASSSDNTDTQYF. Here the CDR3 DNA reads TGTGCCAGCAGCTCCGATAACACAGATACGCAGTATTTT.

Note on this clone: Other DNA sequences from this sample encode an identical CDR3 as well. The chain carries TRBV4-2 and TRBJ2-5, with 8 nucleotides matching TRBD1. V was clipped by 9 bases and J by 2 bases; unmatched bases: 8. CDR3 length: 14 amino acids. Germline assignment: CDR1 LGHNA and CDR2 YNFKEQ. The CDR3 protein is CASSFRQGQETQYF. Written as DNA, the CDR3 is TGTGCCAGTAGCTTCCGACAGGGGCAAGAGACCCAGTACTTC.

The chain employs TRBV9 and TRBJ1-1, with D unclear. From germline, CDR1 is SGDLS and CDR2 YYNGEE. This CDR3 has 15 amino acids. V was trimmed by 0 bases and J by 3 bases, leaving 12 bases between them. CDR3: CASSVVMGMYTEAFF. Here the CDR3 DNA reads TGTGCCAGCAGCGTAGTTATGGGCATGTACACTGAAGCTTTCTTT.

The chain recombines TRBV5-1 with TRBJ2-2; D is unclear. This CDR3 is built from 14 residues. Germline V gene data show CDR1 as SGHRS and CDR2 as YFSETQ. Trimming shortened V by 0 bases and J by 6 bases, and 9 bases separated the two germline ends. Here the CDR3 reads CASSLADRPGELFF. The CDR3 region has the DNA TGCGCCAGCAGCTTGGCCGACCGCCCCGGGGAGCTGTTTTTT.

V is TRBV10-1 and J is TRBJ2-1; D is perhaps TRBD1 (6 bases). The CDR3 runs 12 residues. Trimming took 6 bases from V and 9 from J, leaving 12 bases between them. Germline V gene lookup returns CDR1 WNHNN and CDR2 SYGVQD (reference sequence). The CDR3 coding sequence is TGCGCCAGCAGAGACCCACAGGGTGAGCAGTTCTTC. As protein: CASRDPQGEQFF.

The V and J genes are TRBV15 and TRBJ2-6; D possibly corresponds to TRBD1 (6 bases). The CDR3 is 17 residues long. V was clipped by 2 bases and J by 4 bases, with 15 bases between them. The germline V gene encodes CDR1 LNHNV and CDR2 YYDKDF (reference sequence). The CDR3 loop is CATSRTVTGTGANVLTF. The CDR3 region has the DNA TGTGCCACCAGCAGAACCGTTACAGGGACAGGGGCCAACGTCCTGACTTTC.

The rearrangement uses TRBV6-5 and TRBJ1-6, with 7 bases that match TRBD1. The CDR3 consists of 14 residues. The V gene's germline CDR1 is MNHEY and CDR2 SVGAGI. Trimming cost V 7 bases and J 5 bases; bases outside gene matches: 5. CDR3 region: CASIVGQDNSPLHF. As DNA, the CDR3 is TGTGCCAGCATCGTAGGACAGGATAATTCACCCCTCCACTTT.

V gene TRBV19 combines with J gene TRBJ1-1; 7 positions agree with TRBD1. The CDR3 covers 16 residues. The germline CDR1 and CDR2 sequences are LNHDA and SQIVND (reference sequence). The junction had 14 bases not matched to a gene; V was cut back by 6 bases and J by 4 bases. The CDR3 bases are TGTGCCAGTAGCATTAATCAGGGACAGCCGCTCACTGAAGCTTTCTTT. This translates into CASSINQGQPLTEAFF. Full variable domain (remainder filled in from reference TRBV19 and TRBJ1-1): DGGITQSPKYLFRKEGQNVTLSCEQNLNHDAMYWYRQDPGQGLRLIYYSQIVNDFQKGDIAEGYSVSREKKESFPLTVTSAQKNPTAFYLCASSINQGQPLTEAFFGQGTRLTVV.

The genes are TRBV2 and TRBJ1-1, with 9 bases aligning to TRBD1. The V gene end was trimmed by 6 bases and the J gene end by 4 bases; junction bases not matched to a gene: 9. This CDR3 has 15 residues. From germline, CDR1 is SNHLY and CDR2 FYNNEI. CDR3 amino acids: CASSPGGTGSTEAFF. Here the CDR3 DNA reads TGTGCCAGCAGCCCTGGTGGGACAGGGAGCACTGAAGCTTTCTTT. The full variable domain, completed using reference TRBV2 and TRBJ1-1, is EPEVTQTPSHQVTQMGQEVILRCVPISNHLYFYWYRQILGQKVEFLVSFYNNEISEKSEIFDDQFSVERPDGSNFTLKIRSTKLEDSAMYFCASSPGGTGSTEAFFGQGTRLTVV.

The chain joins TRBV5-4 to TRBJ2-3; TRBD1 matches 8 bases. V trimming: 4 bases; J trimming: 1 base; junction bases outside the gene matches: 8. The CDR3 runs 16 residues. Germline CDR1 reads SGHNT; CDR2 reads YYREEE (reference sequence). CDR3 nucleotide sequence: TGTGCCAGCAGCAAAGCCGAGGACAGGGGCACAGATACGCAGTATTTT. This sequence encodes CASSKAEDRGTDTQYF.

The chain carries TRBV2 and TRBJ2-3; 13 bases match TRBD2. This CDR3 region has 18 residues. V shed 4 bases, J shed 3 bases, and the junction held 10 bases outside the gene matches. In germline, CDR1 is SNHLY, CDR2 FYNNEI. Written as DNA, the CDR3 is TGTGCCAGCAGTGTCACTAGCGGGGGGGCCTACGGGACAGATACGCAGTATTTT. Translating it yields CASSVTSGGAYGTDTQYF.

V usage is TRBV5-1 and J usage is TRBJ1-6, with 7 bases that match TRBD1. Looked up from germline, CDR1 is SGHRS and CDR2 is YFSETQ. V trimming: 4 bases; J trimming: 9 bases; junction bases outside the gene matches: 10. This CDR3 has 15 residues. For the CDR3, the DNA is TGCGCCAGCAGCGGCGAGGGGGCGCGCGGTTCACCCCTCCACTTT. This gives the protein CASSGEGARGSPLHF.

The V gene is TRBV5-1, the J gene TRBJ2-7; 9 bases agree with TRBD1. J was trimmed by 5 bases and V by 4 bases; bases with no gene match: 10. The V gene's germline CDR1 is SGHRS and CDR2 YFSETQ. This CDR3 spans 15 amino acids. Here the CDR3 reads CASSSDRGFPNEQYV. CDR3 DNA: TGCGCCAGCAGCAGCGACAGGGGGTTCCCCAACGAGCAGTACGTC.

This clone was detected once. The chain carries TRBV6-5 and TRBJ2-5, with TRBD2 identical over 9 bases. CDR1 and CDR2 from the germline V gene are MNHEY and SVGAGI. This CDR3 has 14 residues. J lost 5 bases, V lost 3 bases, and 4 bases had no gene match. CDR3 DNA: TGTGCCAGCAGTTATCGGACTAGCGCCGAGACCCAGTACTTC. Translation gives CASSYRTSAETQYF.

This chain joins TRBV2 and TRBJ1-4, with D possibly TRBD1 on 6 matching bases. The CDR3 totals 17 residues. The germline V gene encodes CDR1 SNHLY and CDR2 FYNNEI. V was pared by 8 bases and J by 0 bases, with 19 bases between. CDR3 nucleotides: TGTGCCAGCCAACTGGGGGCGGGGGCCGCAACTAATGAAAAACTGTTTTTT. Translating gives CASQLGAGAATNEKLFF.

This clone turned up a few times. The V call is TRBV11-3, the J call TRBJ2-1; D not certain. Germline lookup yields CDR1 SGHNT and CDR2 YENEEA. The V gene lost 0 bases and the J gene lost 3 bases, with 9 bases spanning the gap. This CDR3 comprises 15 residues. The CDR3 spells CASSLDPYSYNEQFF. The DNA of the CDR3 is TGTGCCAGCAGCTTAGATCCTTACAGCTACAATGAGCAGTTCTTC. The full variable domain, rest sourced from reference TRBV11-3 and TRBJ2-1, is EAGVVQSPRYKIIEKKQPVAFWCNPISGHNTLYWYLQNLGQGPELLIRYENEEAVDDSQLPKDRFSAERLKGVDSTLKIQPAELGDSAVYLCASSLDPYSYNEQFFGPGTRLTVL.